A single sample gave rise to the 27 T cell receptor beta chains below, sequenced in a study of T cell repertoires and HLA-DP antigens. These receptors lack a known antigen. Using immunoSEQ multiplex PCR, the repertoire was profiled, and TCRdb retains in-frame clones only, with some absent. The repertoire includes 55,000 to 80,000 clones, about 80% of them detected once, and around 1.6% sits in the top ten. Sequencing was carried out using CD4+ T cells from PBMCs. The receptors derive from a man aged 55-75 years in good health and CMV-seronegative.

This clone was picked up one time. V usage is TRBV15 and J usage is TRBJ1-4; D gene ambiguous. The CDR3 loop spans 15 amino acids. Germline V CDR1 and CDR2: LNHNV, YYDKDF (reference sequence). The V gene lost 5 bases and the J gene lost 8 bases, with 18 bases spanning the gap. The CDR3 bases are TGTGCCACCAGCCCAAAGGCAAGGGCCCAGGAAAAACTGTTTTTT. Its translation is CATSPKARAQEKLFF.

V and J are TRBV6-5 and TRBJ2-2; D is ambiguous. The CDR3 is made up of 15 amino acids. Germline values: CDR1 MNHEY, CDR2 SVGAGI. The V end was cut by 0 bases, the J end by 4 bases, with 9 bases between. CDR3 loop: CASSYSPGATGELFF. CDR3 in DNA: TGTGCCAGCAGTTACTCTCCAGGCGCCACCGGGGAGCTGTTTTTT.

CDR3: CASSLEGRRGYTF. The CDR3 DNA follows: TGTGCCAGCAGCTTAGAAGGGCGAAGGGGCTACACCTTC. The gene calls are TRBV7-2 and TRBJ1-2; no reliable D call. The CDR3 extends over 13 amino acids. Germline V gene lookup returns CDR1 SGHTA and CDR2 FQGNSA. V was shortened by 1 base and J by 8 bases, with 11 bases between the two germline ends.

This clone showed up just once. The V gene is TRBV28, the J gene TRBJ2-5, with a weak D call TRBD2 (7 bases). The germline V gene has CDR1 MDHEN and CDR2 SYDVKM. The CDR3 has 16 residues. V was trimmed by 6 bases and J by 1 base, leaving 18 bases between them. CDR3 amino acids: CASSLIEGGLQETQYF. DNA for the CDR3: TGTGCCAGCAGCCTCATTGAGGGGGGGCTCCAAGAGACCCAGTACTTC.

This rearrangement joins TRBV4-3 to TRBJ1-1, with unresolved D. In germline, CDR1 is LGHNA, CDR2 YSLEER. The CDR3 contains 15 residues. Trimming took off 1 base at V and 1 base at J, with 10 bases between the two ends. CDR3 residues: CASSQGVTRNTEAFF. DNA for the CDR3: TGCGCCAGCAGCCAAGGGGTGACCCGGAACACTGAAGCTTTCTTT.

The chain combines TRBV18 with TRBJ2-5, with 11 bases fitting TRBD1. Trimming cost V 6 bases and J 3 bases; bases outside gene matches: 6. There are 15 residues in the CDR3. Germline values: CDR1 KGHSH, CDR2 LQKENI. CDR3 region: CASSPRTGGEETQYF. The CDR3 nucleotides read TGTGCCAGCTCTCCTAGGACAGGGGGCGAAGAGACCCAGTACTTC.

This chain joins TRBV19 and TRBJ1-4; 11 nucleotides line up with TRBD1. This CDR3 is 15 amino acids long. The germline gives CDR1 LNHDA, CDR2 SQIVND (reference sequence). With 5 bases clipped from V and 9 bases from J, the junction kept 8 bases outside the gene matches. CDR3 sequence (DNA): TGTGCCAGTAGTGTACCGGGACAGGGGGAACAAAAACTGTTTTTT. It encodes CASSVPGQGEQKLFF.

On this clone itself: At one of its ends the junction is not consistent with the germline gene, which may arise from a read error. V and J are TRBV30 and TRBJ2-1; possible D gene TRBD2, 7 bases. Germline CDR1 is GTSNPN and CDR2 is SVGIG (reference sequence). This CDR3 has 17 residues. The CDR3: CAWSVTVGGASDNEQFF. In DNA form, the CDR3 reads TGTGCCTGGAGTGTAACGGTAGGGGGGGCCTCCGACAATGAGCAGTTCTTC.

V usage is TRBV4-3 and J usage is TRBJ1-2, with D perhaps matching TRBD1 (6 bases). This CDR3 is built from 15 residues. The germline CDR1 and CDR2 sequences are LGHNA and YSLEER. The V and J ends lost 2 bases and 0 bases respectively, with 10 bases between them. Here the CDR3 reads CASSQRTEANYGYTF. CDR3 DNA: TGCGCCAGCAGCCAAAGGACAGAAGCTAACTATGGCTACACCTTC.

The chain uses TRBV15 and TRBJ1-2, with 9 bases lining up with TRBD1. Germline lookup yields CDR1 LNHNV and CDR2 YYDKDF (reference sequence). J gave up 3 bases and V 5 bases, and 13 bases lay outside the gene matches. This CDR3 is built from 17 residues. As DNA, the CDR3 is TGTGCCACCAGCGGGGACAGGGTGAACCTCTATGACTATGGCTACACCTTC. It translates to CATSGDRVNLYDYGYTF.

The chain combines TRBV18 with TRBJ2-3, with TRBD2 matching over 9 bases. This CDR3 contains 14 residues. V was pared by 1 base and J by 4 bases, with 0 bases of the junction left unmatched. The germline gives CDR1 KGHSH, CDR2 LQKENI. CDR3 nucleotide sequence: TGTGCCAGCTCACCACGCGGGGGGGCAGATACGCAGTATTTT. Translating it yields CASSPRGGADTQYF.

This clone appeared once. CDR3 loop: CASHTSGTDTQYF. The CDR3 nucleotides read TGTGCCAGCCATACTAGCGGGACAGATACGCAGTATTTT. The gene calls are TRBV6-1 and TRBJ2-3, with TRBD2 identical over 9 bases. Germline trimming cut 8 bases from V and 3 bases from J; bases unmatched to any gene: 3. The CDR3 is 13 residues long. Germline V gives CDR1 MNHNS, CDR2 SASEGT.

The chain couples TRBV18 to TRBJ1-5; D perhaps matches TRBD1 (6 bases). V was cut by 3 bases and J by 3 bases, with 12 bases left in between. This CDR3 is built from 15 residues. Germline CDR1 reads KGHSH; CDR2 reads LQKENI. CDR3 region: CASSPTGTPNQPQHF. The CDR3 DNA is TGTGCCAGCTCACCTACAGGGACCCCCAATCAGCCCCAGCATTTT.

The V call is TRBV11-2, the J call TRBJ2-1, with a weak D call TRBD1 (6 bases). Trimming stripped 3 bases from V and 6 bases from J, with 9 bases between. CDR1 and CDR2 (germline): SGHAT, FQNNGV. The CDR3 is 13 amino acids. The CDR3 loop reads CASSLGAANEQFF. The CDR3 DNA follows: TGTGCCAGCAGCTTGGGGGCGGCCAATGAGCAGTTCTTC. Supplemented by reference TRBV11-2 and TRBJ2-1, the full variable domain reads EAGVAQSPRYKIIEKRQSVAFWCNPISGHATLYWYQQILGQGPKLLIQFQNNGVVDDSQLPKDRFSAERLKGVDSTLKIQPAKLEDSAVYLCASSLGAANEQFFGPGTRLTVL.

V usage is TRBV5-4 and J usage is TRBJ1-2; D not certain. CDR3 size: 17 residues. V was clipped by 2 bases and J by 0 bases, with 17 bases between them. Germline lookup yields CDR1 SGHNT and CDR2 YYREEE (reference sequence). CDR3 amino acids: CASSFAFSSLANYGYTF. The CDR3, as DNA: TGTGCCAGCAGCTTCGCGTTTAGTTCGTTAGCTAACTATGGCTACACCTTC. The full variable domain, in which reference TRBV5-4 and TRBJ1-2 provide the parts outside the CDR3, is ETGVTQSPTHLIKTRGQQVTLRCSSQSGHNTVSWYQQALGQGPQFIFQYYREEENGRGNFPPRFSGLQFPNYSSELNVNALELDDSALYLCASSFAFSSLANYGYTFGSGTRLTVV.

V is TRBV5-1 and J is TRBJ1-2, with TRBD1 matching over 12 bases. Germline assignment: CDR1 SGHRS and CDR2 YFSETQ. After removal of 5 bases from V and 0 bases from J, the junction contained 8 bases not matched to a gene. CDR3 length: 17 residues. The CDR3 here is CASSSGTGGFTNYGYTF. In nucleotides, the CDR3 is TGCGCCAGCAGTTCCGGGACAGGGGGCTTCACTAACTATGGCTACACCTTC.

This clone has more than one count but fewer than ten. This chain uses TRBV7-9 with TRBJ1-3; D unresolved. Trimming removed 2 bases at V and 2 bases at J, with 10 bases between. There are 15 residues in the CDR3. Germline V gene sequence: CDR1 SEHNR, CDR2 FQNEAQ (reference sequence). The CDR3 DNA reads as TGTGCCAGCAGCTTAATTGGGCTGGCTGGAAACACCATATATTTT. Translating gives CASSLIGLAGNTIYF. Based on the CDR3 plus reference TRBV7-9 and TRBJ1-3, the full variable domain is DTGVSQNPRHKITKRGQNVTFRCDPISEHNRLYWYRQTLGQGPEFLTYFQNEAQLEKSRLLSDRFSAERPKGSFSTLEIQRTEQGDSAMYLCASSLIGLAGNTIYFGEGSWLTVV.

This chain links TRBV7-9 with TRBJ1-4; 8 bases match TRBD1. CDR1 and CDR2 (germline): SEHNR, FQNEAQ (reference sequence). The V segment lost 2 bases and the J segment 8 bases; nucleotides outside the gene matches: 1. The CDR3 is 13 residues long. This CDR3 reads CASSLTGGEKLFF. In DNA form, the CDR3 reads TGTGCCAGCAGCTTAACAGGGGGAGAAAAACTGTTTTTT.

This chain links TRBV7-8 with TRBJ2-1; 16 nucleotides agree with TRBD2. J was trimmed by 12 bases and V by 5 bases; bases with no gene match: 10. There are 16 residues in the CDR3. Germline CDR1 SGHVS, CDR2 FQNEAQ. The CDR3, as DNA: TGTGCCAGCAGCCCCAACTCCGGGACTAGCGGGAGGGGGCAGTTCTTC. As protein: CASSPNSGTSGRGQFF.

CDR3 sequence: CASTKAGNTEAFF. DNA of the CDR3: TGTGCCAGCACCAAGGCTGGGAACACTGAAGCTTTCTTT. The V gene is TRBV27, the J gene TRBJ1-1; D unresolved. CDR1 MNHEY and CDR2 SMNVEV come from the germline V gene (reference sequence). The CDR3 consists of 13 residues. Trimming cost V 7 bases and J 1 base, with 10 bases left between them.

The chain couples TRBV5-4 to TRBJ1-2; weak D call: TRBD1 (6 bases). Germline CDR1 reads SGHNT; CDR2 reads YYREEE (reference sequence). CDR3 length: 15 amino acids. With 0 bases removed from V and 5 bases from J, the gap between germline ends came to 14 bases. CDR3 bases: TGTGCCAGCAGCTTGGGGGCAGGGGATGGGTATGGCTACACCTTC. Its protein is CASSLGAGDGYGYTF.

This clone was observed once. The V call is TRBV6-5, the J call TRBJ2-5; D not resolved. Germline V CDR1 and CDR2: MNHEY, SVGAGI. Trimming stripped 6 bases from V and 2 bases from J, with 13 bases between. This CDR3 spans 14 amino acids. As DNA, the CDR3 is TGTGCCAGCAGGGGCCGACGGATACAAGAGACCCAGTACTTC. This codes for CASRGRRIQETQYF.

The V gene is TRBV9, the J gene TRBJ2-1; D possibly corresponds to TRBD2 (6 bases). V was shortened by 1 base and J by 12 bases, with 17 bases between the two germline ends. Germline CDR1 and CDR2: SGDLS and YYNGEE. This CDR3 spans 14 amino acids. The CDR3 coding sequence is TGTGCCAGCAGCGTAATCGACGGGGGAAGAGGGCAGTTCTTC. Encoded protein: CASSVIDGGRGQFF. Based on the CDR3 plus reference TRBV9 and TRBJ2-1, the full variable domain is DSGVTQTPKHLITATGQRVTLRCSPRSGDLSVYWYQQSLDQGLQFLIQYYNGEERAKGNILERFSAQQFPDLHSELNLSSLELGDSALYFCASSVIDGGRGQFFGPGTRLTVL.

The chain joins TRBV5-4 to TRBJ1-4; no reliable D call. Germline-derived CDR1 and CDR2 are SGHNT and YYREEE (reference sequence). The CDR3 sequence is 14 residues long. V was pared by 3 bases and J by 0 bases, with 6 bases between. For the CDR3, the DNA is TGTGCCAGCAGCTATAGAACAACTAATGAAAAACTGTTTTTT. Protein product: CASSYRTTNEKLFF.

The rearrangement joins TRBV10-3 to TRBJ2-3; 10 bases are a match to TRBD2. With V trimmed by 5 bases and J by 8 bases, 7 bases remained unmatched. The length of the CDR3 is 14 residues. CDR1 and CDR2 from the germline V gene are ENHRY and SYGVKD. This CDR3 is CAISRLAGGGTQYF. CDR3 nucleotides: TGTGCCATCAGTAGACTAGCGGGTGGGGGTACGCAGTATTTT.

J is TRBJ1-5 and V is TRBV7-2, with D possibly TRBD1 on 6 matching bases. V lost 1 base to trimming and J lost 7 bases, with 17 bases between them. Germline V gene lookup returns CDR1 SGHTA and CDR2 FQGNSA. The CDR3 has 16 amino acids. The CDR3, as DNA: TGTGCCAGCAGCTTAGTGGGGGGCAGGGCGGGCCAGCCCCAGCATTTT. Encoded protein: CASSLVGGRAGQPQHF. Together with reference TRBV7-2 and TRBJ1-5, the CDR3 gives the full variable domain: GAGVSQSPSNKVTEKGKDVELRCDPISGHTALYWYRQSLGQGLEFLIYFQGNSAPDKSGLPSDRFSAERTGGSVSTLTIQRTQQEDSAVYLCASSLVGGRAGQPQHFGDGTRLSIL.

This sequence joins TRBV5-5 and TRBJ1-6; D possibly corresponds to TRBD1 (6 bases). Per the germline V gene, CDR1 is SGHKS and CDR2 is YYEKEE (reference sequence). The CDR3 extends over 14 amino acids. V shed 3 bases and J shed 9 bases, with 13 bases lying between them. The DNA for the CDR3 is TGTGCCAGCAGCTCGGAGGACAGAGGTTCACCCCTCCACTTT. Encoded protein: CASSSEDRGSPLHF.